These 7 T cell receptor beta chains came from one sample sequenced in a study of blood T cell repertoires in COVID-19. The method was immunoSEQ multiplex PCR; TCRdb's version includes in-frame clones alone and lacks a portion of them. The sample yields over 200,000 clones, approximately 90% seen once. The specimen sequenced was peripheral blood. All receptors derive from a man in his fifties or sixties with COVID-19, enrolled during active disease.

The chain carries TRBV6-2 or TRBV6-3 and TRBJ2-5; no clear D. CDR3 size: 15 residues. Germline V gene sequence: CDR1 MNHEY, CDR2 SVGEGT. V was trimmed by 0 bases and J by 8 bases, leaving 16 bases between them. CDR3 nucleotide sequence: TGTGCCAGCAGTTACTCGACCGGGTCGGTGAGAACCCAGTACTTC. It encodes CASSYSTGSVRTQYF.

This clone was observed a handful of times. This sequence joins TRBV6-1 and TRBJ1-2, with D possibly matching TRBD1 (6 bases). CDR3 length: 13 residues. Germline loops: CDR1 MNHNS, CDR2 SASEGT. Trimming left V 1 base short and J 8 bases short, with 11 bases between. This chain's CDR3 is CASSEGTGSGYTF. CDR3 bases: TGTGCCAGCAGTGAAGGCACAGGGTCGGGCTACACCTTC.

V is TRBV9 and J is TRBJ1-2; possibly TRBD1 for D (5 bases). Trimming left V 0 bases short and J 7 bases short, with 16 bases between. The CDR3 has 15 amino acids. CDR1 and CDR2 (germline): SGDLS, YYNGEE. CDR3 DNA: TGTGCCAGCAGCGTAGGGGACCTTTCGGGAGGTGGCTACACCTTC. It specifies CASSVGDLSGGGYTF.

The chain uses TRBV27 and TRBJ1-2, with a possible D match to TRBD1 (5 bases). Germline lookup yields CDR1 MNHEY and CDR2 SMNVEV (reference sequence). CDR3 length: 15 residues. Trimming cost V 5 bases and J 4 bases, with 17 bases left between them. The CDR3 region has the DNA TGTGCCAGCAGTCCATCCCCGACAGCTATCTATGGCTACACCTTC. Translating gives CASSPSPTAIYGYTF.

The gene calls are TRBV11-3 and TRBJ2-3; 8 nucleotides align to TRBD2. This CDR3 comprises 13 residues. J gave up 5 bases and V 6 bases, and 4 bases lay outside the gene matches. Germline CDR1 reads SGHNT; CDR2 reads YENEEA. This chain's CDR3 is CASSQGLVDTQYF. In DNA form, the CDR3 reads TGTGCCAGCAGTCAGGGACTAGTAGATACGCAGTATTTT.

The J gene is TRBJ1-5, the V gene TRBV28; D not resolved. V lost 3 bases and J 2 bases, leaving 11 bases between the germline ends. This CDR3 is 15 amino acids long. Germline values: CDR1 MDHEN, CDR2 SYDVKM. CDR3: CASSFALGGNQPQHF. For the CDR3, the DNA is TGTGCCAGCAGTTTTGCCCTCGGGGGCAATCAGCCCCAGCATTTT.

The rearrangement joins TRBV19 to TRBJ1-1; 8 nucleotides line up with TRBD1. CDR1 is LNHDA and CDR2 is SQIVND in the germline V gene (reference sequence). J was trimmed by 0 bases and V by 3 bases; bases with no gene match: 6. The CDR3 has 16 residues. Here the CDR3 DNA reads TGTGCCAGTAGTATCGGACAGGGCCGCCTGAACACTGAAGCTTTCTTT. This gives the protein CASSIGQGRLNTEAFF.